Sequencing of this T cell receptor beta chain was carried out in a study of T cell responses to AZD1222 COVID-19 vaccine. Study-wide points: Repertoires in all cases were sampled only once the peak T cell response had passed. Among those given AZD1222, only 5 to 7 were seropositive at baseline. Clonal diversity was possibly underestimated, and white British individuals and females predominated among donors.

Concerning this clone itself: As yet, its antigen is unknown.

The germline V and J ends were trimmed by 1 base and 6 bases, with 13 bases remaining between them. The CDR3 runs 15 residues. Germline V lookup: CDR1 SGHTA, CDR2 FQGNSA. TCRdb's table, derived via immunoSEQ multiplex PCR, lists solely in-frame clones and lacks some. The sample includes some 100,000 clones, approximately 90% seen only once; the top ten take 20% to 25%. V usage is TRBV7-2 and J usage is TRBJ2-1, with a tentative D call TRBD2 (7 bases). The sequenced sample was peripheral blood, obtained on day 0 of AZD1222 vaccination. The sequence was collected from an adult in good health. The CDR3: CASSLDPGGSNEQFF. The CDR3 region has the DNA TGTGCCAGCAGCTTAGATCCGGGGGGCTCCAATGAGCAGTTCTTC.